This T cell receptor (beta chain) was identified in a study of blood T cell repertoires in COVID-19. The table came from immunoSEQ multiplex PCR; TCRdb's copy has only in-frame clones and leaves some out. The table shows 450,000 to 500,000 clones, with approximately 85% occurring only once. Germline trimming cut 6 bases from V and 0 bases from J; bases unmatched to any gene: 4. Germline CDR1 is SGHTA and CDR2 is FQGTGA. The CDR3 is made up of 16 amino acids. The J gene is TRBJ2-6, the V gene TRBV7-3, with 8 bases that match TRBD1. The sequenced sample was peripheral blood. The clonotype comes from a human donor in a cohort sampled during active COVID-19. This chain's CDR3 is CASSRTGGSGANVLTF. The CDR3 region has the DNA TGTGCCAGCAGTCGTACAGGGGGCTCTGGGGCCAACGTCCTGACTTTC.